This T cell receptor (beta chain) is from a study of cytomegalovirus exposure and HLA in healthy donors. Study-wide points: Common viral pathogens (according to a later analysis) appeared linked to several of the most significant clusters.

Per germline, CDR1 MNHNY and CDR2 SVGAGI (reference sequence). The CDR3 runs to 14 residues. V dropped 2 bases and J dropped 4 bases, with 9 bases sitting between them. A multiplex PCR was run with 60 Vbeta primers and 13 Jbeta primers. The assay was immunoSEQ multiplex PCR, and TCRdb's table has in-frame clones only and misses some. The sample has 150,000 or so clones; around 80% are singletons. Comment on this clone: Its antigen is unknown.

The gene calls are TRBV6-6 and TRBJ2-1, with D possibly being TRBD1 (5 bases). This sequence was found in a man between 45 and 60 years old in good health and CMV-seropositive. The sequenced material came from PBMCs. The CDR3 here is CASSYTPGYNEQFF. The CDR3 DNA sequence: TGTGCCAGCAGTTACACCCCAGGGTACAATGAGCAGTTCTTC.